The rows below give T cell receptor beta chains drawn from one sample of a study of blood T cell repertoires in COVID-19. TCRdb's copy holds only in-frame clones and misses some; the assay was immunoSEQ multiplex PCR. The data contain some 190,000 clones, about 83% of them singletons. Input material: PBMCs or T cells enriched from blood (not recorded which). The source of these receptors is a woman aged 25-40 years who had been exposed to COVID-19. Each CDR3 is given with its conserved first and last residue. The D gene is left open where the match is weak. Clone sizes are given selectively: once, few, many, or a class where the clone is expanded.

>TRBJ2-7|TRBV2|.|TRBD2
TGTGCCAGCAGTGAATCAGCGGGGGCCTCCTACGAGCAGTACTTC
CASSESAGASYEQYF
>TRBJ2-7|TRBV5-1|.|TRBD2
TGCGCCAGCAGCCTATTTGCGGGGGTGCCTCCCTACGAGCAGTACTTC
CASSLFAGVPPYEQYF
>TRBJ1-2|TRBV11-2|.|TRBD1
TGTGCCAGCAGCCCGCCCCGGACAGGGAACTATGGCTACACCTTC
CASSPPRTGNYGYTF
>TRBJ2-1|TRBV15|.|TRBD1
TGTGCCACCAGCGCCGTGAACAGGGGAACGGAGGAGCAGTTCTTC
CATSAVNRGTEEQFF
>TRBJ1-1|TRBV9|.|.
TGTGCCAGCAGCGTCACAGGAGTGAACACTGAAGCTTTCTTT
CASSVTGVNTEAFF
>TRBJ1-2|TRBV13|.|.
TGTGCCAGCAGCTCAGGGGCTTATAACTATGGCTACACCTTC
CASSSGAYNYGYTF
>TRBJ2-1|TRBV5-1|once|.
TGCGCCAGCAGCTTGGGGTTAGCCTACAATGAGCAGTTCTTC
CASSLGLAYNEQFF
>TRBJ1-3|TRBV9|.|TRBD1
TGTGCCAGCAGCGTGAGGGACAGTGGAAACACCATATATTTT
CASSVRDSGNTIYF
>TRBJ2-3|TRBV11-2|.|.
TGTGCCAGCAGCTTAGACAGGGGATCCACAGATACGCAGTATTTT
CASSLDRGSTDTQYF
>TRBJ2-1|TRBV6-5|.|.
TGTGCCAGCAGTTCTACTAATGAGCAGTTCTTC
CASSSTNEQFF
>TRBJ2-3|TRBV9|.|.
TGTGCCAGCAGCGTAGCTCCCTACACAGATACGCAGTATTTT
CASSVAPYTDTQYF
>TRBJ1-1|TRBV24-1|.|TRBD1
TGTGCCACCAGTGAGACCGACAGGGGACAAGCTTTCTTT
CATSETDRGQAFF
>TRBJ1-1|TRBV6-2/TRBV6-3|few|.
TGTGCCAGCAGTTACGTGGGGAGGACTGAAGCTTTCTTT
CASSYVGRTEAFF
>TRBJ2-5|TRBV7-6|once|TRBD1
TGTGCCAGCAGTTCAGGACAGGGGGTTAGGGAGACCCAGTACTTC
CASSSGQGVRETQYF
>TRBJ1-5|TRBV4-1|once|.
TGCGCCAGCAGCCTGGATCAGGGATATAGCAATCAGCCCCAGCATTTT
CASSLDQGYSNQPQHF
>TRBJ1-2|TRBV3-1/TRBV3-2|.|.
TGTGCCAGCAGCCAAGCCCGGACAGTGATCTATGGCTACACCTTC
CASSQARTVIYGYTF
>TRBJ1-5|TRBV10-2|.|TRBD1
TGCGCCAGCAGTAACCCGCTGGGGACAGATTATAGCAATCAGCCCCAGCATTTT
CASSNPLGTDYSNQPQHF
>TRBJ1-2|TRBV6-6|.|TRBD1
TGTGCCAGCAGTCACAAGGGGGCCGCAAAAGCTAACTATGGCTACACCTTC
CASSHKGAAKANYGYTF
>TRBJ1-6|TRBV7-5|once|.
TGTGCCAGAAGCTTAGTCCCAGGAGGGCCCCTTGGTTACCTCCACTTT
CARSLVPGGPLGYLHF
>TRBJ1-2|TRBV7-8|.|.
TGTGCCAGCAGCCCCCCTTCGACAGCACGGTCCTATCTCTATGGCTACACCTTC
CASSPPSTARSYLYGYTF
>TRBJ2-7|TRBV6-2/TRBV6-3|.|.
TGTGCCAGCAGTAAAATTGACAGGCCCTACGAGCAGTACTTC
CASSKIDRPYEQYF
>TRBJ1-5|TRBV27|.|.
TGTGCCAGCAGTCACGGGTATGACGGTTTCAATCAGCCCCAGCATTTT
CASSHGYDGFNQPQHF
>TRBJ2-5|TRBV11-2|.|.
TGTGCCAGCAGCTTAATCCCAAACAGTAAAGAGACCCAGTACTTC
CASSLIPNSKETQYF